The text below deals with one T cell receptor (beta chain). These data are taken from a study of blood T cell repertoires in COVID-19. At the level of the study: COVID-19 samples, acute and convalescent, were from the United States, Italy and Spain. PBMCs, B-cell-depleted T cells, or T cells provided the cDNA or gDNA that made up the material.

Trimming at V came to 5 bases and at J to 8 bases, leaving 1 base not matched to a gene. The CDR3 is 12 amino acids. Germline loops: CDR1 MNHNS, CDR2 SASEGT. Method: immunoSEQ multiplex PCR; TCRdb's copy keeps in-frame clones and lacks some. This sample has some 60,000 clones, with approximately 80% found just once. The clonotype was recovered from a woman over 75 with active or convalescent COVID-19. J is TRBJ2-1 and V is TRBV6-1; TRBD2 aligns across 9 bases. Sequencing was performed on peripheral blood. The CDR3 DNA sequence: TGTGCCAGCAGTTCTAGCGGGGATGAGCAGTTCTTC. Encoded protein: CASSSSGDEQFF.